This T cell receptor beta chain is drawn from a study of blood T cell repertoires in COVID-19. As for the study in general: There were acute and convalescent COVID-19 samples, and they came from the United States, Italy and Spain. Sample material is recorded as cDNA or gDNA derived from T cells, B-cell-depleted T cells, or PBMCs.

Authors' data handling: It was from reference gene primer amplification that nucleated cell counts were estimated. Clones were sequenced by immunoSEQ multiplex PCR, and TCRdb holds only the in-frame ones, with some missing. V and J calls and clone size come straight from that table; D and trimming were deduced from the DNA. This table holds around 200,000 clones, 80% to 90% found once. CDR3 length: 16 residues. CDR1 is SEHNR, CDR2 FQNEAQ, per germline (reference sequence). With 2 bases clipped from V and 3 bases from J, the junction kept 7 bases outside the gene matches. The sequence came from a man aged 40-55 years with active or convalescent COVID-19. The chain employs TRBV7-9 and TRBJ1-5, with 7 positions matching TRBD1. The specimen sequenced was peripheral blood. The CDR3 spells CASSLTTGATNQPQHF. The CDR3 region has the DNA TGTGCCAGCAGCTTAACTACAGGGGCCACCAATCAGCCCCAGCATTTT. The full variable domain, with the rest looked up from reference TRBV7-9 and TRBJ1-5, is DTGVSQNPRHKITKRGQNVTFRCDPISEHNRLYWYRQTLGQGPEFLTYFQNEAQLEKSRLLSDRFSAERPKGSFSTLEIQRTEQGDSAMYLCASSLTTGATNQPQHFGDGTRLSIL.